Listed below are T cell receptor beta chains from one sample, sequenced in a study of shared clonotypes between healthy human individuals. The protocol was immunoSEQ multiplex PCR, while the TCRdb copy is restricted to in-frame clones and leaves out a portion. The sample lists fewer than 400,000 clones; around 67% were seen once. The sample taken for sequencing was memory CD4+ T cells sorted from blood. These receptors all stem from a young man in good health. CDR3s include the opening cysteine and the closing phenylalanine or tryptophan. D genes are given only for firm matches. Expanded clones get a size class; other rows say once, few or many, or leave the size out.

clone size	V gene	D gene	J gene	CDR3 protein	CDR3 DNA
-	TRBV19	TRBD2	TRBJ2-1	CASSRLAGGNEQFF	TGTGCCAGTAGTAGACTAGCGGGAGGCAATGAGCAGTTCTTC
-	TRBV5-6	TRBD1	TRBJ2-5	CASRSGLTGGETQYF	TGTGCCAGCAGGTCGGGATTAACAGGGGGGGAGACCCAGTACTTC
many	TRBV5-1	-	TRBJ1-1	CASSPRGVQNTEAFF	TGCGCCAGCAGCCCCCGGGGTGTCCAGAACACTGAAGCTTTCTTT
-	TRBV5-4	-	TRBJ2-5	CASSLVGETQYF	TGTGCCAGCAGCTTGGTCGGGGAGACCCAGTACTTC
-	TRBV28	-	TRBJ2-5	CASSFYWQEEETQYF	TGTGCCAGCAGTTTCTATTGGCAGGAGGAAGAGACCCAGTACTTC
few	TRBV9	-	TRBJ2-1	CASSVGAGSYNEQFF	TGTGCCAGCAGCGTAGGCGCGGGGTCCTACAATGAGCAGTTCTTC
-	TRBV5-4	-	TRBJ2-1	CASSLVHANNEQFF	TGTGCCAGCAGCTTGGTACACGCAAACAATGAGCAGTTCTTC
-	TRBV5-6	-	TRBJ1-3	CASSQNPSPGNTIYF	TGTGCCAGCAGTCAGAATCCAAGCCCCGGAAACACCATATATTTT
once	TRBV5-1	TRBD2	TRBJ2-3	CASSLVLAGDSTDTQYF	TGCGCCAGCAGCTTGGTCCTAGCGGGGGATAGCACAGATACGCAGTATTTT
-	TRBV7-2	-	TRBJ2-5	CASSLRPGLETQYF	TGTGCCAGCAGCTTAAGGCCAGGGTTGGAGACCCAGTACTTC
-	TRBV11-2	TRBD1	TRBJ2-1	CASSFTTGGSYNEQFF	TGTGCCAGCAGCTTTACCACAGGGGGCTCCTACAATGAGCAGTTCTTC
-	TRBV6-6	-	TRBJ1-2	CASSPNSNYGYTF	TGTGCCAGCAGTCCCAATTCGAACTATGGCTACACCTTC
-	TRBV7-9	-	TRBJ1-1	CASSLIAGNTEAFF	TGTGCCAGCAGTCTGATAGCAGGGAACACTGAAGCTTTCTTT
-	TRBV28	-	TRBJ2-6	CASRTSSGANVLTF	TGTGCCAGCAGAACGTCCTCTGGGGCCAACGTCCTGACTTTC
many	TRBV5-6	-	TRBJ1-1	CASSLSYRENTEAFF	TGTGCCAGCAGCTTGTCCTACAGGGAGAACACTGAAGCTTTCTTT
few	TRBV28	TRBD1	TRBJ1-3	CASSLSQGTGNTIYF	TGTGCCAGCAGTTTATCACAGGGGACTGGAAACACCATATATTTT
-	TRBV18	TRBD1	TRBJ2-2	CASSPPGQGIYTGELFF	TGTGCCAGCTCACCACCGGGACAGGGGATTTACACCGGGGAGCTGTTTTTT
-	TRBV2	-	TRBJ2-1	CASRDHSSYNEQFF	TGTGCCAGCAGGGACCATAGCTCCTACAATGAGCAGTTCTTC
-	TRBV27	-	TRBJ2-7	CASSPLVSYEQYF	TGTGCCAGCAGCCCACTAGTATCCTACGAGCAGTACTTC
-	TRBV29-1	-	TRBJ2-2	CSVDDSSTGELFF	TGCAGCGTTGATGACAGCTCCACCGGGGAGCTGTTTTTT
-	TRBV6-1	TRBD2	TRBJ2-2	CASSGGRTGELFF	TGTGCCAGCTCGGGAGGGCGGACCGGGGAGCTGTTTTTT
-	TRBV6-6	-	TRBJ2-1	CASSYSEGGEQFF	TGTGCCAGCAGTTACAGCGAGGGTGGGGAGCAGTTCTTC
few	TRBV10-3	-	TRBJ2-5	CAISDRSLGETQYF	TGTGCCATCAGTGATCGTAGCCTGGGAGAGACCCAGTACTTC
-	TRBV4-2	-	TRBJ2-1	CASSQVAAGRHNEQFF	TGTGCCAGCAGCCAAGTCGCTGCGGGAAGGCACAATGAGCAGTTCTTC
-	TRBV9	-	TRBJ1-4	CASSASGTKEEKLFF	TGTGCCAGCAGCGCGTCCGGGACGAAAGAGGAAAAACTGTTTTTT
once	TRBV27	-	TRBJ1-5	CASSSNGRDQPQHF	TGTGCCAGCAGTTCAAACGGCCGGGATCAGCCCCAGCATTTT
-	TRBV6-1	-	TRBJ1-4	CASSEALRGLNEKLFF	TGTGCCAGCAGTGAAGCGCTTAGGGGCCTTAATGAAAAACTGTTTTTT
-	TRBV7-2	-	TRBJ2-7	CASSLAWGSYEQYF	TGTGCCAGCAGCTTAGCGTGGGGGAGCTACGAGCAGTACTTC
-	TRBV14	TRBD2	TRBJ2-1	CASSPYWQLAGGLPYNEQFF	TGTGCCAGCAGCCCCTACTGGCAACTAGCGGGAGGTCTTCCCTACAATGAGCAGTTCTTC
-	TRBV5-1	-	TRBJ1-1	CASSLTGRYAVF	TGCGCCAGCAGCTTGACTGGCAGGTACGCCGTCTTT
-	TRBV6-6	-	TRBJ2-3	CASTNTDTQYF	TGTGCCAGCACGAACACAGATACGCAGTATTTT
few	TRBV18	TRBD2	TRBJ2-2	CASSPLSSGAKNTGELFF	TGTGCCAGCTCACCACTGTCTAGCGGAGCCAAGAACACCGGGGAGCTGTTTTTT
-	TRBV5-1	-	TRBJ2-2	CASTRTASTGELFF	TGCGCCAGCACCCGGACAGCCTCCACCGGGGAGCTGTTTTTT
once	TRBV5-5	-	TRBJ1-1	CASSLGWQNTEAFF	TGTGCCAGCAGCTTAGGATGGCAAAACACTGAAGCTTTCTTT
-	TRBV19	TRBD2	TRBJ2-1	CASSRTHSGSVFRFF	TGTGCCAGTAGCAGGACGCATAGCGGGAGTGTTTTTAGGTTCTTC
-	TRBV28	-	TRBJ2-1	CASSLGTLNNEQFF	TGTGCCAGCAGTTTAGGGACTCTTAACAATGAGCAGTTCTTC
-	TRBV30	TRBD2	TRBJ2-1	CAWTSGRQWNEQFF	TGTGCCTGGACTAGCGGGAGGCAGTGGAATGAGCAGTTCTTC
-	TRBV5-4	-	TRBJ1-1	CASSLAPGQMNTEAFF	TGTGCCAGCAGCTTGGCCCCCGGACAGATGAACACTGAAGCTTTCTTT
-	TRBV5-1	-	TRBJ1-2	CASSLVGGKAGYTF	TGCGCCAGCAGCTTGGTGGGGGGCAAGGCTGGCTACACCTTC
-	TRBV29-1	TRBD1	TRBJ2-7	CSATRDSYEQYF	TGCAGCGCGACCCGGGACAGCTACGAGCAGTACTTC
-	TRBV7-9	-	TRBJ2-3	CASRTAGGGADTQYF	TGTGCCAGCAGGACCGCAGGGGGGGGAGCAGATACGCAGTATTTT
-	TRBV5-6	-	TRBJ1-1	CASSFAPQRDTEAFF	TGTGCCAGCAGCTTTGCCCCCCAAAGGGACACTGAAGCTTTCTTT
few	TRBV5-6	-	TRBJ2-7	CASSLVDGAIYEQYF	TGTGCCAGCAGCTTGGTGGATGGGGCTATATACGAGCAGTACTTC
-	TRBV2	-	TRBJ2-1	CASTLVRSSYNEQFF	TGTGCCAGCACCCTTGTTAGGAGCTCCTACAATGAGCAGTTCTTC
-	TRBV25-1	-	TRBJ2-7	CASRGKGTLGTYEQYF	TGTGCCAGCAGGGGGAAAGGGACACTTGGGACCTACGAGCAGTACTTC
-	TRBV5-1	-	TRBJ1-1	CASSLVAGDMNTEAFF	TGCGCCAGCAGCTTGGTTGCAGGGGATATGAACACTGAAGCTTTCTTT
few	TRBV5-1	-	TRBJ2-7	CASSSGGKKPDEQYF	TGCGCCAGCAGCTCCGGAGGGAAGAAACCCGACGAGCAGTACTTC
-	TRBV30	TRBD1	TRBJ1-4	CAWSARQGAWGMRLFF	TGTGCCTGGAGTGCCAGACAGGGGGCATGGGGAATGCGCCTGTTTTTT